These 8 T cell receptor beta chains were all obtained from the same sample, sequenced in a study of blood T cell repertoires in COVID-19. This table comes from immunoSEQ multiplex PCR, and its TCRdb copy is limited to in-frame clones, with some not included. Of roughly 190,000 clones listed, approximately 84% are singletons. The specimen was PBMCs or T cells enriched from blood (not recorded which). The receptors stem from a woman aged 30 to 39 who had recovered from COVID-19.

The sample holds one count of this clone. The V and J genes are TRBV25-1 and TRBJ2-5; 7 bases map to TRBD1. CDR1 is MGHDK, CDR2 SYGVNS, per germline. This CDR3 spans 17 amino acids. V lost 3 bases, J lost 4 bases, and 14 bases stayed unmatched. CDR3 DNA sequence: TGTGCCAGCAGTGAGTCCACAGGGGTTGGTTTCCTAGAGACCCAGTACTTC. As protein: CASSESTGVGFLETQYF.

The V gene is TRBV5-1, the J gene TRBJ2-1; D is ambiguous. Germline CDR1 reads SGHRS; CDR2 reads YFSETQ. CDR3 length: 13 residues. The V end lost 0 bases, the J end lost 5 bases, and 6 bases lay between the germline ends. CDR3 nucleotide sequence: TGCGCCAGCAGCTTGGGGCTGAACAATGAGCAGTTCTTC. Its protein is CASSLGLNNEQFF.

A few counts support this clone. The chain recombines TRBV7-9 with TRBJ1-2, with TRBD1 matching over 8 bases. V was pared by 5 bases and J by 4 bases, with 3 bases of the junction left unmatched. Per germline, CDR1 SEHNR and CDR2 FQNEAQ (reference sequence). The CDR3 runs to 13 residues. In nucleotides, the CDR3 is TGTGCCAGCAGCCACACAGGGGGCTATGGCTACACCTTC. The encoded protein is CASSHTGGYGYTF.

The chain joins TRBV27 to TRBJ2-1; a possible D gene is TRBD2 (7 bases). Trimming shortened V by 10 bases and J by 15 bases, and 19 bases separated the two germline ends. Germline V gives CDR1 MNHEY, CDR2 SMNVEV (reference sequence). This CDR3 region has 11 residues. The CDR3 loop reads CATFWGGRWFF. CDR3 bases: TGTGCCACCTTCTGGGGGGGCCGTTGGTTCTTC.

The chain carries TRBV4-2 and TRBJ2-1; D call uncertain. V dropped 0 bases and J dropped 2 bases, with 11 bases sitting between them. Germline CDR1 and CDR2: LGHNA and YNFKEQ. CDR3 length equals 16 residues. The CDR3 is CASSQDPVYPYNEQFF. In DNA, the CDR3 is TGTGCCAGCAGCCAAGATCCGGTCTACCCCTACAATGAGCAGTTCTTC.

The chain is built from TRBV11-3 and TRBJ2-1; 8 nucleotides match TRBD2. The trim removed 5 bases at V and 8 bases at J, leaving 11 bases unmatched. Germline V CDR1 and CDR2: SGHNT, YENEEA. The CDR3 spans 15 residues. The CDR3 DNA reads TGTGCCAGCAGCCCCGGGACTAGATTATTTGATGAGCAGTTCTTC. Amino acid sequence: CASSPGTRLFDEQFF. The full variable domain, rest sourced from reference TRBV11-3 and TRBJ2-1, is EAGVVQSPRYKIIEKKQPVAFWCNPISGHNTLYWYLQNLGQGPELLIRYENEEAVDDSQLPKDRFSAERLKGVDSTLKIQPAELGDSAVYLCASSPGTRLFDEQFFGPGTRLTVL.

This clone has more than one count but fewer than ten. The V call is TRBV30, the J call TRBJ2-1; 9 bases are a match to TRBD2. Germline trimming cut 1 base from V and 7 bases from J; bases unmatched to any gene: 11. CDR1 is GTSNPN, CDR2 SVGIG, per germline (reference sequence). The CDR3 sequence is 16 residues long. CDR3 sequence reads: CAWSGWREGPQNEQFF. CDR3 DNA sequence: TGTGCCTGGAGTGGGTGGCGGGAGGGTCCCCAGAATGAGCAGTTCTTC.

The gene calls are TRBV6-4 and TRBJ2-2; TRBD2 matches 8 bases. The germline CDR1 and CDR2 sequences are MRHNA and SNTAGT. V was pared by 5 bases and J by 6 bases, with 11 bases of the junction left unmatched. CDR3 length: 16 amino acids. This CDR3 is CASSYRTGGQPGELFF. The DNA of the CDR3 is TGTGCCAGCAGTTATCGTACGGGAGGGCAACCCGGGGAGCTGTTTTTT.